This T cell receptor (beta chain) was recorded in a study of post-analysis software for immune sequencing data. In the study overall: Secondary progressive, relapsing-remitting and progressive-relapsing multiple sclerosis were among the included disease courses. Findings and limits, study-wide: Compared with controls, patients had more of about 5 TRBV segments, including TRBV5-6, TRBV5-1 and TRBV20-1. Those with multiple sclerosis, the patient group, showed significantly lower normalized Chao1 diversity than controls.

V trimming: 1 base; J trimming: 4 bases; junction bases outside the gene matches: 11. The CDR3 sequence is 19 residues long. Germline CDR1 reads SGHAT; CDR2 reads FQNNGV. On this clonotype: What it binds is unknown.

The authors incorporated unique molecular identifiers into the TCR beta cDNA libraries. TCRdb re-derived calls from the PCR reads in MiXCR, one entry per CDR3 protein. The sample records 650,000 to 900,000 distinct CDR3 sequences, roughly 46% being singletons. Material: blood. The TCR was taken from a girl aged 5-17 years with multiple sclerosis. This rearrangement joins TRBV11-2 to TRBJ2-1, with 12 positions matching TRBD2. CDR3 residues: CASSLALTSGRFRYNEQFF. CDR3 in DNA: TGTGCCAGCAGCTTAGCCCTGACTAGCGGGAGATTCAGATACAATGAGCAGTTCTTC.